The clone carrying this TCR beta chain was picked up one time. Its antigen is as yet unknown. Trimming took 5 bases from V and 6 from J; bases not matched to a gene: 5. Germline CDR1 reads GTSNPN; CDR2 reads SVGIG (reference sequence). This CDR3 has 12 amino acids. These data come from a study of cytomegalovirus exposure and HLA in healthy donors. Study findings and constraints: Immune exposure was documented only through CMV serostatus. Further analysis, carried out later, found HLA-associated TCR beta chains more clonally expanded than equally common other chains.

The PCR used 60 Vbeta and 13 Jbeta primers. In the source study's methods: A follow-up analysis tallied some 80 million unique TCR beta chains, roughly 11 million shared. Clones were read by immunoSEQ multiplex PCR, and TCRdb kept only the in-frame ones, dropping some. D and trimming come from the DNA, and the V and J calls and clone size come from that table. The repertoire holds 150,000 to 170,000 clones, with more than 75% as singletons. The TCR was taken from a man between 25 and 39 years old in good health and CMV-seropositive. The chain combines TRBV30 with TRBJ1-2; TRBD1 matches 8 bases. Sequenced material: PBMCs. The CDR3 sequence is CAWGQGVDGYTF. DNA for the CDR3: TGTGCCTGGGGACAGGGAGTAGATGGCTACACCTTC.